The 2 T cell receptor beta chains in this list originate from one sample, sequenced in a study of blood T cells in healthy people across ages. For the second PCR, which ran for about 7 to 12 cycles, a sample-barcoded 5' primer and a J-beta primer mix were used. TCRdb reprocessed the 5' RACE reads with MiXCR, giving one entry per CDR3 protein. The profile shows 540,000 or so distinct CDR3 sequences, about 25% of them singletons. The sample was also linked to a second study, of T cells of mothers and their children.

Sequencing used blood. These receptors originate from a boy aged 10-17 years in good health.

In its sample, this clonotype was seen a few times. This chain links TRBV20-1 with TRBJ1-5; D is unclear. From germline, CDR1 is DFQATT and CDR2 SNEGSKA (reference sequence). The CDR3 length is 14 residues. With 3 bases removed from V and 4 bases from J, the gap between germline ends came to 13 bases. CDR3 protein: CSARGFQVNQPQHF. In DNA, the CDR3 is TGCAGTGCTAGGGGGTTTCAGGTTAATCAGCCCCAGCATTTT.

This clonotype was detected ten times or more. The chain joins TRBV24-1 to TRBJ1-2; 9 nucleotides align to TRBD1. After removal of 4 bases from V and 4 bases from J, the junction contained 3 bases not matched to a gene. CDR3 length equals 14 residues. The germline CDR1 and CDR2 sequences are KGHDR and SFDVKD. The CDR3 loop is CATSDPGQGYGYTF. The CDR3 nucleotides read TGTGCCACCAGTGACCCGGGACAGGGCTATGGCTACACCTTC.